This T cell receptor (beta chain) stems from a study of high-grade serous ovarian cancer treatment subgroups. Tumor samples were taken before definitive surgery or chemotherapy. The germline V and J ends were trimmed by 0 bases and 2 bases, with 8 bases remaining between them. The CDR3 sequence is 14 residues long. Germline CDR1 and CDR2: MNHEY and SVGAGI. Study-level findings and limits: Only CDR3 was analyzed; CDR1 and CDR2 were not.

Clones were sequenced by immunoSEQ multiplex PCR, and TCRdb holds only the in-frame ones, with some missing. The sample yields about 11,000 clones, less than 90% seen once. Comment on this clone: What it binds is not known.

Sequencing used tumor tissue. This receptor was obtained from a human donor with high-grade serous ovarian cancer. The chain recombines TRBV6-5 with TRBJ2-7, with D tentatively TRBD2 (5 bases). The CDR3 here is CASSYSIGTYEQYF. CDR3 DNA sequence: TGTGCCAGCAGTTACTCGATCGGGACCTACGAGCAGTACTTC.